This T cell receptor (beta chain) was captured by sequencing in a study of blood T cell repertoires in COVID-19. Study context: Samples of COVID-19 (acute and convalescent) were obtained from the United States, Italy and Spain. From T cells, B-cell-depleted T cells, or PBMCs came the material, which was cDNA or gDNA.

Trimming removed 6 bases from V and 4 bases from J, with 18 bases in between. The CDR3 has 15 residues. Per the germline V gene, CDR1 is MNHEY and CDR2 is SVGAGI. In the authors' methods: Nucleated cell counts were estimated from reference gene primer amplification. The assay was immunoSEQ multiplex PCR, and TCRdb's table has in-frame clones only and misses some. The DNA gave D and trimming, while V, J and clone size come from that table. The sample lists 73,000 or so clones; 80% to 85% were seen once. The receptor's source is a woman aged 60-75 years with acute or convalescent COVID-19. Material for sequencing was peripheral blood. This sequence joins TRBV6-5 and TRBJ1-2; D unresolved. For the CDR3, the DNA is TGTGCCAGCAGAATTACCGGGTACTCCAGCTATGGCTACACCTTC. Protein: CASRITGYSSYGYTF.